The 15 T cell receptor beta chains in this list originate from one sample, sequenced in a study of cytomegalovirus exposure and HLA in healthy donors. The PCR employed 60 Vbeta primers together with 13 Jbeta primers. Profiled with immunoSEQ multiplex PCR; TCRdb holds only in-frame clones, not every one. The data contain about 43,000 clones, about 60% of them singletons. Sequencing used PBMCs. The receptors stem from a man aged 60 to 75 in good health and CMV-seropositive.

The table lists this clone with a count of one. V usage is TRBV30 and J usage is TRBJ1-2; D is undetermined. CDR1 and CDR2 from the germline V gene are GTSNPN and SVGIG (reference sequence). Trimming cost V 2 bases and J 12 bases, with 10 bases left between them. The CDR3 is made up of 10 amino acids. In DNA form, the CDR3 reads TGTGCCTGGAGTCAGGTCGGGGACACCTTC. Residues: CAWSQVGDTF.

V usage is TRBV30 and J usage is TRBJ2-1, with a tentative D call TRBD1 (5 bases). This CDR3 comprises 14 residues. V was trimmed by 0 bases and J by 2 bases, leaving 8 bases between them. Germline V gene data show CDR1 as GTSNPN and CDR2 as SVGIG (reference sequence). The CDR3 loop is CAWSVRQTYNEQFF. The CDR3 coding sequence is TGTGCCTGGAGTGTACGACAGACCTACAATGAGCAGTTCTTC.

The CDR3 is CASSMRTGNSYEQYF. CDR3 bases: TGTGCCAGTAGCATGAGGACTGGGAACTCCTACGAGCAGTACTTC. V usage is TRBV19 and J usage is TRBJ2-7, with a possible D match to TRBD2 (5 bases). This CDR3 comprises 15 residues. Germline-derived CDR1 and CDR2 are LNHDA and SQIVND (reference sequence). V shed 6 bases and J shed 0 bases, with 15 bases lying between them. The full variable domain, completed using reference TRBV19 and TRBJ2-7, is DGGITQSPKYLFRKEGQNVTLSCEQNLNHDAMYWYRQDPGQGLRLIYYSQIVNDFQKGDIAEGYSVSREKKESFPLTVTSAQKNPTAFYLCASSMRTGNSYEQYFGPGTRLTVT.

The V gene is TRBV28, the J gene TRBJ1-1; 8 positions agree with TRBD1. CDR1 is MDHEN, CDR2 SYDVKM, per germline. The CDR3 spans 15 residues. V shed 7 bases, J shed 5 bases, and the junction held 12 bases outside the gene matches. The CDR3 DNA is TGTGCCAGCACCTGGACAGGGAAAGGGAGAACTGAAGCTTTCTTT. Amino acid sequence: CASTWTGKGRTEAFF.

This sequence joins TRBV7-9 and TRBJ2-3, with D hard to call. The CDR3 has 14 residues. Trimming removed 1 base from V and 1 base from J, with 6 bases in between. Germline lookup yields CDR1 SEHNR and CDR2 FQNEAQ (reference sequence). The CDR3 nucleotides are TGTGCCAGCAGCTTAGAACTTCGCACAGATACGCAGTATTTT. Translation: CASSLELRTDTQYF.

The rearrangement links TRBV5-6 to TRBJ2-3; the D gene is possibly TRBD1 (6 bases). The CDR3 extends over 14 amino acids. CDR1 is SGHDT and CDR2 is YYEEEE in the germline V gene. Trimming took 0 bases from V and 5 from J, leaving 10 bases between them. In nucleotides, the CDR3 is TGTGCCAGCAGCTTGGGGACAGCTGTAGATACGCAGTATTTT. Encoded protein: CASSLGTAVDTQYF.

This clone was counted a few times. The V gene is TRBV5-8, the J gene TRBJ2-7, with D possibly being TRBD1 (6 bases). Germline values: CDR1 SGHTS, CDR2 YDEGEE. The CDR3 spans 17 residues. Trimming pared 0 bases from V and 3 bases from J, leaving 19 bases between. The CDR3: CASSLGYTGHTLYEQYF. DNA of the CDR3: TGTGCCAGCAGCTTGGGATATACGGGACATACGCTCTACGAGCAGTACTTC.

The chain links TRBV27 to TRBJ1-1; a possible D gene is TRBD1 (5 bases). Germline V CDR1 and CDR2: MNHEY, SMNVEV (reference sequence). The V end was cut by 6 bases, the J end by 0 bases, with 11 bases between. The CDR3 spans 14 residues. CDR3 protein: CASRGGALNTEAFF. The CDR3 DNA reads TGTGCCAGCAGAGGAGGGGCGCTGAACACTGAAGCTTTCTTT.

The rearrangement joins TRBV7-9 to TRBJ2-7; 9 bases map to TRBD1. V shed 5 bases, J shed 0 bases, and the junction held 11 bases outside the gene matches. CDR1 is SEHNR, CDR2 FQNEAQ, per germline (reference sequence). The CDR3 is 17 residues long. CDR3 sequence: CASSASGQGPSSYEQYF. The CDR3 nucleotides read TGTGCCAGCAGCGCAAGCGGACAGGGGCCAAGCTCCTACGAGCAGTACTTC.

The rearrangement links TRBV10-3 to TRBJ2-6; 8 bases map to TRBD1. With 2 bases clipped from V and 0 bases from J, the junction kept 3 bases outside the gene matches. The CDR3 length is 17 residues. Germline CDR1 reads ENHRY; CDR2 reads SYGVKD. CDR3: CAISEGQGGSGANVLTF. The CDR3 coding sequence is TGTGCCATCAGTGAGGGACAGGGAGGCTCTGGGGCCAACGTCCTGACTTTC.

This clone was seen only once. V and J are TRBV29-1 and TRBJ2-5; 13 bases align to TRBD2. The trim removed 7 bases at V and 2 bases at J, leaving 10 bases unmatched. Germline V lookup: CDR1 SQVTM, CDR2 ANQGSEA. This CDR3 spans 16 amino acids. This CDR3 reads CSAQTGTSGTQETQYF. The CDR3 nucleotides are TGCAGCGCCCAAACTGGGACTAGCGGGACGCAAGAGACCCAGTACTTC.

CDR3 DNA: TGTGCCAGCACGCGCCTTAGCTCCAATCAGCCCCAGCATTTT. Translating gives CASTRLSSNQPQHF. The rearrangement links TRBV6-1 to TRBJ1-5; no firm D call. V lost 7 bases, J lost 3 bases, and 13 bases lay in between. The CDR3 is made up of 14 amino acids. Germline V CDR1 and CDR2: MNHNS, SASEGT.

As regards this clone: This specimen includes other DNA sequences encoding the same CDR3. CDR3 in DNA: TGTGCCAGCAGTGCTCTAGCGGGAAACTCCTACGAGCAGTACTTC. The encoded protein is CASSALAGNSYEQYF. The chain recombines TRBV6-1 with TRBJ2-7; 9 bases map to TRBD2. This CDR3 has 15 amino acids. V shed 4 bases, J shed 0 bases, and the junction held 4 bases outside the gene matches. Germline V gene data show CDR1 as MNHNS and CDR2 as SASEGT.

The chain links TRBV5-6 to TRBJ2-2, with D tentatively TRBD2 (5 bases). This CDR3 is 14 amino acids long. Trimming removed 4 bases at V and 4 bases at J, with 11 bases between. In germline, CDR1 is SGHDT, CDR2 YYEEEE. The CDR3 loop is CASSLTGGTGELFF. CDR3 nucleotides: TGTGCCAGCAGCCTGACCGGAGGCACCGGGGAGCTGTTTTTT.

This rearrangement joins TRBV4-3 to TRBJ2-7; TRBD1 aligns across 9 bases. CDR3 length: 15 residues. Germline CDR1 LGHNA, CDR2 YSLEER. The V and J ends lost 0 bases and 6 bases, in that order; junction bases with no gene match: 6. This CDR3 reads CASSQDMGQGIEQYF. In DNA form, the CDR3 reads TGCGCCAGCAGCCAAGATATGGGACAGGGTATCGAGCAGTACTTC.